This is a list of T cell receptor beta chains from one sample in a study of shared clonotypes between healthy human individuals. Produced via immunoSEQ multiplex PCR; TCRdb's table is partial and in-frame only. Seen here are about 1.1 million clones, around three quarters observed once, and the top ten hold 0.89%. Sequencing was carried out using memory CD4+ T cells from PBMCs. Source of these receptors: a man between 18 and 29 years old in good health. Some clones in this sample may be carry-over from other donors' samples. Both conserved end residues are part of each CDR3. The D gene is left open where the match is weak. Size values are once, few and many counts, or a class for expanded clones, and some rows have none.

V gene: TRBV7-3; D gene: .; J gene: TRBJ2-1; clone size: .; CDR3 DNA: TGTGCCAGCAGCTTAAACGGGTTAAGCTCCTACAATGAGCAGTTCTTC; CDR3 protein: CASSLNGLSSYNEQFF
V gene: TRBV6-1; D gene: .; J gene: TRBJ2-1; clone size: once; CDR3 DNA: TGTGCCAGCAGTGAAGGAGTGGGCTCCTACAATGAGCAGTTCTTC; CDR3 protein: CASSEGVGSYNEQFF
V gene: TRBV29-1; D gene: .; J gene: TRBJ2-2; clone size: .; CDR3 DNA: TGCAGCAAAAAGGGGAACACCGGGGAGCTGTTTTTT; CDR3 protein: CSKKGNTGELFF
V gene: TRBV9; D gene: .; J gene: TRBJ2-5; clone size: few; CDR3 DNA: TGTGCCAGCAGCGTAGCCCAGAGAGAGACCCAGTACTTC; CDR3 protein: CASSVAQRETQYF
V gene: TRBV18; D gene: .; J gene: TRBJ1-4; clone size: .; CDR3 DNA: TGTGCCAGCTCACCAGTCACAGGGAATGAAAAACTGTTTTTT; CDR3 protein: CASSPVTGNEKLFF
V gene: TRBV6-1; D gene: .; J gene: TRBJ1-1; clone size: once; CDR3 DNA: TGTGCCAGCACCCTGGGACACCCCCTGAACACTGAAGCTTTCTTT; CDR3 protein: CASTLGHPLNTEAFF
V gene: TRBV6-1; D gene: .; J gene: TRBJ2-7; clone size: once; CDR3 DNA: TGTGCCAGCAGTGAAGGGGGATACGAGCAGTACTTC; CDR3 protein: CASSEGGYEQYF
V gene: TRBV9; D gene: .; J gene: TRBJ2-2; clone size: .; CDR3 DNA: TGTGCCAGCAGCACCACGACTGCGAACACCGGGGAGCTGTTTTTT; CDR3 protein: CASSTTTANTGELFF
V gene: TRBV4-1; D gene: TRBD1; J gene: TRBJ2-7; clone size: once; CDR3 DNA: TGCGCCAGCAGCCAACCCAGTAGCGGGACAGGGGACTACGAGCAGTACTTC; CDR3 protein: CASSQPSSGTGDYEQYF
V gene: TRBV6-6; D gene: .; J gene: TRBJ2-1; clone size: .; CDR3 DNA: TGTGCCAGCAGTTACGGGACGGGAGACTACAATGAGCAGTTCTTC; CDR3 protein: CASSYGTGDYNEQFF
V gene: TRBV28; D gene: .; J gene: TRBJ2-7; clone size: .; CDR3 DNA: TGTGCCAGCAGTCTCAGGGTCGACTACTACGAGCAGTACTTC; CDR3 protein: CASSLRVDYYEQYF
V gene: TRBV7-9; D gene: .; J gene: TRBJ1-2; clone size: .; CDR3 DNA: TGTGCCAGCAGCTTATGGGGCAGCGACTATGGCTACACCTTC; CDR3 protein: CASSLWGSDYGYTF
V gene: TRBV29-1; D gene: .; J gene: TRBJ2-5; clone size: .; CDR3 DNA: TGCAGCGTTGATGACAGGCAAGAGACCCAGTACTTC; CDR3 protein: CSVDDRQETQYF
V gene: TRBV5-4; D gene: .; J gene: TRBJ2-2; clone size: many; CDR3 DNA: TGTGCCAGCAGCCGTGACTTCACCGGGGAGCTGTTTTTT; CDR3 protein: CASSRDFTGELFF
V gene: TRBV6-6; D gene: TRBD2; J gene: TRBJ2-1; clone size: .; CDR3 DNA: TGTGCCAGCAGTTACTCGCGGGAGGGGAATGAGCAGTTCTTC; CDR3 protein: CASSYSREGNEQFF
V gene: TRBV18; D gene: TRBD1; J gene: TRBJ2-7; clone size: .; CDR3 DNA: TGTGCCAGCTCACCAGGGACAGGCGGCCCCTACGAGCAGTACTTC; CDR3 protein: CASSPGTGGPYEQYF
V gene: TRBV7-9; D gene: .; J gene: TRBJ2-3; clone size: .; CDR3 DNA: TGTGCCAGCAGCCTCAATAGCGGCTCCACAGATACGCAGTATTTT; CDR3 protein: CASSLNSGSTDTQYF
V gene: TRBV4-1; D gene: .; J gene: TRBJ2-1; clone size: .; CDR3 DNA: TGCGCCAGCAGCCAAGACCACCTTAGGGGGAGGAGGGTTGGGAATGAGCAGTTCTTC; CDR3 protein: CASSQDHLRGRRVGNEQFF
V gene: TRBV28; D gene: .; J gene: TRBJ1-3; clone size: .; CDR3 DNA: TGTGCCAGCCCGCCCCCCGGGACGCGAAGGTTTAACACCATATATTTT; CDR3 protein: CASPPPGTRRFNTIYF
V gene: TRBV2; D gene: .; J gene: TRBJ2-1; clone size: .; CDR3 DNA: TGTGCCAGCAAGTCTCGGGACGCCCCGGCGGATGAGCAGTTCTTC; CDR3 protein: CASKSRDAPADEQFF
V gene: TRBV28; D gene: .; J gene: TRBJ2-4; clone size: .; CDR3 DNA: TGTGCCAGCAGTTCCCCCGTGGGACAACCCCTAGCCAAAAACATTCAGTACTTC; CDR3 protein: CASSSPVGQPLAKNIQYF
V gene: TRBV5-4; D gene: TRBD1; J gene: TRBJ2-5; clone size: .; CDR3 DNA: TGTGCCAGCAGCACGGGACAGCCTCAAGAGACCCAGTACTTC; CDR3 protein: CASSTGQPQETQYF
V gene: TRBV30; D gene: TRBD2; J gene: TRBJ2-7; clone size: few; CDR3 DNA: TGTGCCTGGAGTATAGCGGGAGACGGCTACGAGCAGTACTTC; CDR3 protein: CAWSIAGDGYEQYF
V gene: TRBV7-3; D gene: TRBD2; J gene: TRBJ2-1; clone size: .; CDR3 DNA: TGTGCCAGCAGTTCGGCTAGCGGGAGCCTGATGATCTTC; CDR3 protein: CASSSASGSLMIF
V gene: TRBV7-9; D gene: .; J gene: TRBJ2-2; clone size: .; CDR3 DNA: TGTGCCAGCAGCTTAGAGGGCCAGGGCGGGGAGCTGTTTTTT; CDR3 protein: CASSLEGQGGELFF
V gene: TRBV2; D gene: TRBD2; J gene: TRBJ2-3; clone size: many; CDR3 DNA: TGTGCCAGCAGTGAACGACTAGCGGGGTCGGCAGATACGCAGTATTTT; CDR3 protein: CASSERLAGSADTQYF
V gene: TRBV7-8; D gene: TRBD1; J gene: TRBJ1-2; clone size: .; CDR3 DNA: TGTGCCAGCAGCACGGGACAGGGTGGCTACACCTTC; CDR3 protein: CASSTGQGGYTF
V gene: TRBV6-6; D gene: .; J gene: TRBJ1-1; clone size: .; CDR3 DNA: TGTGCCAGCACCCTCCCTGGGGCAGGGTCAGCTTTCTTT; CDR3 protein: CASTLPGAGSAFF
V gene: TRBV7-8; D gene: TRBD1; J gene: TRBJ2-5; clone size: many; CDR3 DNA: TGTGCCAGCAGCCGAACCACAGGGGGAGAGACCCAGTACTTC; CDR3 protein: CASSRTTGGETQYF
V gene: TRBV11-2; D gene: TRBD2; J gene: TRBJ2-5; clone size: once; CDR3 DNA: TGTGCCAGCAGCTTGACTAGCGGGTCTGAGACCCAGTACTTC; CDR3 protein: CASSLTSGSETQYF
V gene: TRBV20-1; D gene: .; J gene: TRBJ2-3; clone size: .; CDR3 DNA: TGCAGTTTAGGGGTAGATACGCAGTATTTT; CDR3 protein: CSLGVDTQYF
V gene: TRBV15; D gene: .; J gene: TRBJ2-1; clone size: .; CDR3 DNA: TGTGCCACCAGCAGAGAGCAAAGCATCAATGAGCAGTTCTTC; CDR3 protein: CATSREQSINEQFF